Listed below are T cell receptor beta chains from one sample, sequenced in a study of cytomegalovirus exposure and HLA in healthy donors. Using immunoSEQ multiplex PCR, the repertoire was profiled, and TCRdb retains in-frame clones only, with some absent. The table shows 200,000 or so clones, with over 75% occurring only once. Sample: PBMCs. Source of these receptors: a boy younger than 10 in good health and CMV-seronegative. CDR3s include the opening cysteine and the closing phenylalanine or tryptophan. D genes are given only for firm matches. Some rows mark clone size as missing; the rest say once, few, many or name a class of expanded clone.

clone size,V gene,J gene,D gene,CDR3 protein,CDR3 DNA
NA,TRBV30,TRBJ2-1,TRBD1,CAWTGGYTNYNEQFF,TGTGCCTGGACAGGGGGCTATACAAACTACAATGAGCAGTTCTTC
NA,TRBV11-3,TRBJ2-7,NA,CASSRQGEMSEQYF,TGTGCCAGCAGCCGGCAGGGCGAGATGAGCGAGCAGTACTTC
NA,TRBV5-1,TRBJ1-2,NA,CASSPLEFPYGYTF,TGCGCCAGCAGCCCCCTCGAGTTTCCCTATGGCTACACCTTC
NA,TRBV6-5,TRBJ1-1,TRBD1,CASSSGQGNTEAFF,TGTGCCAGCAGCTCGGGACAGGGAAATACTGAAGCTTTCTTT
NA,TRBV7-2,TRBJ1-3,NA,CASSLEYLGLSGNTIYF,TGTGCCAGCAGCTTAGAGTATCTCGGACTCTCTGGAAACACCATATATTTT
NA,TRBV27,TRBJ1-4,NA,CASSLGGGAGEKLFF,TGTGCCAGCAGTTTAGGGGGGGGCGCGGGTGAAAAACTGTTTTTT
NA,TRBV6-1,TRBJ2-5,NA,CASTGGALGQETQYF,TGTGCCAGCACCGGGGGTGCGCTCGGGCAAGAGACCCAGTACTTC
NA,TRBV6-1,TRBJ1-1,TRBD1,CASSGPRGQGNTEAFF,TGTGCCAGCAGTGGCCCACGGGGACAGGGAAACACTGAAGCTTTCTTT
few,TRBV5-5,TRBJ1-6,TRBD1,CASSFRDRVGSPLHF,TGTGCCAGCAGCTTCCGGGACAGGGTCGGTTCACCCCTCCACTTT
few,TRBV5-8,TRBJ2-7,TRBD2,CASSGTGTSGGAAYEQYF,TGTGCCAGCAGCGGAACCGGGACTAGCGGGGGGGCCGCCTACGAGCAGTACTTC
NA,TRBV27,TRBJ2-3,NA,CASSLSWGGTDTQYF,TGTGCCAGCAGTCTAAGTTGGGGGGGCACAGATACGCAGTATTTT
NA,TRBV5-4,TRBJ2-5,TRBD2,CASSLGILAGAGETQYF,TGTGCCAGCAGCTTGGGGATCCTAGCGGGGGCGGGGGAGACCCAGTACTTC
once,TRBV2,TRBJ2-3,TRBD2,CASSVLREEDTQYF,TGTGCCAGCAGCGTACTCCGGGAGGAAGATACGCAGTATTTT
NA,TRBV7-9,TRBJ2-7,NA,CASSYQGYEQYF,TGTGCCAGCAGCTACCAGGGCTACGAGCAGTACTTC
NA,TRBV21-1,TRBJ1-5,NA,CASSKARCPGGKSNQPQHF,TGTGCCAGCAGCAAAGCGCGGTGTCCGGGGGGCAAAAGCAATCAGCCCCAGCATTTT
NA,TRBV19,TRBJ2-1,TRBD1,CASSIDRASYNEQFF,TGTGCCAGTAGTATCGACAGGGCCTCCTACAATGAGCAGTTCTTC
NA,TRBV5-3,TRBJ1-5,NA,CARRGEIGTPDQPQHF,TGTGCCAGAAGAGGGGAGATCGGGACACCGGATCAGCCCCAGCATTTT
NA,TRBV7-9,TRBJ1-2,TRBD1,CSSSVGQGIPNYGYTF,TGTTCCAGCAGCGTAGGACAGGGAATACCTAACTATGGCTACACCTTC
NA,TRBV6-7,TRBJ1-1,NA,CASSYHSNRTGPVGGNTEAFF,TGTGCCAGCAGTTACCACTCGAATCGGACCGGGCCCGTAGGGGGGAACACTGAAGCTTTCTTT
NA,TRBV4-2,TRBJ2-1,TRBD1,CASSQRQGTYNEQFF,TGTGCCAGCAGCCAGAGACAGGGAACCTACAATGAGCAGTTCTTC
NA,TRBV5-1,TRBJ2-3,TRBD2,CASSPPLAGGPTDTQYF,TGCGCCAGCAGCCCCCCGCTAGCGGGGGGGCCAACAGATACGCAGTATTTT
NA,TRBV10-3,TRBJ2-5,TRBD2,CAISSRERGETQYF,TGTGCCATCAGTTCCCGGGAGCGGGGAGAGACCCAGTACTTC
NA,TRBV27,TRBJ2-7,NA,CASRFRGASYEQYF,TGTGCCAGCAGGTTCCGGGGGGCGTCCTACGAGCAGTACTTC
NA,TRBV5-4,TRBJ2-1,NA,CASSFRGGPSSLQFF,TGTGCCAGCAGCTTTAGGGGGGGCCCATCAAGCCTCCAGTTCTTC
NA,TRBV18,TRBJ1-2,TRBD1,CASSPDRAYGYTF,TGTGCCAGCTCACCGGACAGGGCCTATGGCTACACCTTC
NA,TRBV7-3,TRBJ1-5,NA,CASSLGPNQPQHF,TGTGCCAGCAGCTTGGGGCCCAATCAGCCCCAGCATTTT
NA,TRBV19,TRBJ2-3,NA,CASSIGGGTDTQYF,TGTGCCAGTAGTATAGGAGGGGGTACAGATACGCAGTATTTT
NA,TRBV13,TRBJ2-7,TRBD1,CASSFAPGQGYEQYF,TGTGCCAGCAGCTTCGCCCCGGGACAGGGCTACGAGCAGTACTTC
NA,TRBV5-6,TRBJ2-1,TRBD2,CASSTLAGGLDEQFF,TGTGCCAGCAGCACATTAGCGGGGGGCTTGGATGAGCAGTTCTTC
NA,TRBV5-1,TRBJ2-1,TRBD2,CASSPPTSHYNEQFF,TGCGCCAGCAGCCCACCGACTAGCCACTACAATGAGCAGTTCTTC
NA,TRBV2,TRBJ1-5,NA,CASSERRSGDQPQHF,TGTGCCAGCAGTGAAAGGCGTTCGGGGGATCAGCCCCAGCATTTT
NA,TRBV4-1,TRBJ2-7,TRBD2,CASSQSPLSGGSYEQYF,TGCGCCAGCAGCCAAAGCCCACTTAGCGGGGGATCCTACGAGCAGTACTTC
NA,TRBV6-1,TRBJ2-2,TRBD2,CASSEELAGGELFF,TGTGCCAGCAGTGAAGAACTAGCGGGCGGGGAGCTGTTTTTT
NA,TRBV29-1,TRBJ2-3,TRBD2,CSVVRGGPGDTQYF,TGCAGCGTTGTCCGGGGGGGGCCAGGAGATACGCAGTATTTT
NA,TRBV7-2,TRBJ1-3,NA,CASSLQGKNTIYF,TGTGCCAGCAGCTTGCAGGGCAAAAACACCATATATTTT
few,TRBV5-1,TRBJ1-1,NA,CASSLGSGLNTEAFF,TGCGCCAGCAGCTTGGGGTCAGGATTGAACACTGAAGCTTTCTTT